Presented here are 24 T cell receptor beta chains from one specimen sequenced in a study of blood T cell repertoires in COVID-19. Using immunoSEQ multiplex PCR, the repertoire was profiled, and TCRdb retains in-frame clones only, with some absent. The sample yields 300,000 to 350,000 clones, approximately 86% seen once. The specimen sequenced was peripheral blood. The receptors were sampled from a man younger than 35 with active or convalescent COVID-19.

The chain employs TRBV18 and TRBJ1-1, with D uncertain. This CDR3 has 15 amino acids. Per the germline V gene, CDR1 is KGHSH and CDR2 is LQKENI. The ends were cut back, 0 bases at V and 5 bases at J, with 13 bases in the middle. CDR3 sequence (DNA): TGTGCCAGCTCACCACCTAGCACACCGAGGACTGAAGCTTTCTTT. Translating it yields CASSPPSTPRTEAFF.

The rearrangement links TRBV2 to TRBJ2-5; maybe TRBD2 (5 bases). V gave up 8 bases and J gave up 3 bases, with 10 bases separating them. The CDR3 sequence is 12 residues long. CDR1 SNHLY and CDR2 FYNNEI come from the germline V gene. The DNA for the CDR3 is TGTGCCAGCGGGAGTAACAAAGAGACCCAGTACTTC. Protein sequence: CASGSNKETQYF.

The chain uses TRBV9 and TRBJ2-7; 8 bases agree with TRBD2. The CDR3 is 15 amino acids. Germline values: CDR1 SGDLS, CDR2 YYNGEE. V shed 4 bases and J 4 bases; nucleotides not matched to a gene: 10. The CDR3 DNA reads as TGTGCCAGCAGCTCCACCCGGGAGGGCCAGTACGAGCAGTACTTC. Protein product: CASSSTREGQYEQYF.

This chain connects TRBV5-1 to TRBJ1-2, with a tentative D call TRBD1 (5 bases). Germline CDR1 SGHRS, CDR2 YFSETQ. The CDR3 totals 15 residues. Trimming stripped 4 bases from V and 7 bases from J, with 20 bases between. CDR3 sequence reads: CASSRGSTQESGYTF. The CDR3 region has the DNA TGCGCCAGCAGCCGAGGTAGCACACAGGAGAGTGGCTACACCTTC. Full variable domain (missing parts from reference TRBV5-1 and TRBJ1-2): KAGVTQTPRYLIKTRGQQVTLSCSPISGHRSVSWYQQTPGQGLQFLFEYFSETQRNKGNFPGRFSGRQFSNSRSEMNVSTLELGDSALYLCASSRGSTQESGYTFGSGTRLTVV.

The chain recombines TRBV6-1 with TRBJ2-7, with TRBD2 identical over 12 bases. This CDR3 comprises 16 residues. V trimming: 1 base; J trimming: 2 bases; junction bases outside the gene matches: 3. The germline CDR1 and CDR2 sequences are MNHNS and SASEGT. CDR3 DNA: TGTGCCAGCAGTGAAGGCGCTAGCGGGAGGGCCTACGAGCAGTACTTC. Translated, it gives CASSEGASGRAYEQYF.

The chain has TRBV12-3 or TRBV12-4 and TRBJ2-7; no definite D call. Deletions cut 3 bases from V and 7 bases from J, with 10 bases between. The CDR3 contains 12 residues. CDR3 sequence reads: CASSLSVLEQYF. The CDR3 nucleotides are TGTGCCAGCAGTTTGTCTGTCCTTGAGCAGTACTTC.

The V call is TRBV2, the J call TRBJ2-1; a possible D gene is TRBD2 (5 bases). V lost 8 bases, J lost 4 bases, and 12 bases lay in between. Germline lookup yields CDR1 SNHLY and CDR2 FYNNEI. The CDR3 consists of 13 residues. The CDR3: CASGSRPYNEQFF. CDR3 bases: TGTGCCAGCGGGAGTAGGCCTTACAATGAGCAGTTCTTC. The whole variable domain, remainder taken from reference TRBV2 and TRBJ2-1, is EPEVTQTPSHQVTQMGQEVILRCVPISNHLYFYWYRQILGQKVEFLVSFYNNEISEKSEIFDDQFSVERPDGSNFTLKIRSTKLEDSAMYFCASGSRPYNEQFFGPGTRLTVL.

This clone was detected once. This chain's CDR3 is CASSQASDYGYTF. Written as DNA, the CDR3 is TGTGCCAGCAGCCAAGCTTCCGACTATGGCTACACCTTC. This rearrangement joins TRBV27 to TRBJ1-2; no definite D call. The CDR3 is 13 residues long. In germline, CDR1 is MNHEY, CDR2 SMNVEV (reference sequence). V dropped 6 bases and J dropped 3 bases, with 11 bases sitting between them.

The chain combines TRBV12-3 or TRBV12-4 with TRBJ2-1, with D unresolved. V gave up 10 bases and J gave up 5 bases, with 9 bases separating them. This CDR3 is 11 amino acids long. CDR3 amino acids: CATQADNEQFF. CDR3 in DNA: TGTGCCACCCAAGCCGACAATGAGCAGTTCTTC.

This chain uses TRBV19 with TRBJ2-5; TRBD1 is a possible D gene (6 bases). Between the trimmed V and J ends, which lost 5 bases and 1 base, there was a span of 14 bases. The CDR3 has 15 amino acids. Germline V gene data show CDR1 as LNHDA and CDR2 as SQIVND (reference sequence). The CDR3 nucleotides are TGTGCCAGTAGTCCCGGGACACAGACCCAAGAGACCCAGTACTTC. Translating gives CASSPGTQTQETQYF.

The chain employs TRBV10-3 and TRBJ2-1, with D hard to call. This CDR3 has 13 amino acids. V was trimmed by 5 bases and J by 4 bases, leaving 9 bases between them. Germline values: CDR1 ENHRY, CDR2 SYGVKD. The CDR3 DNA reads TGTGCCATCAGTCCACACGGGTACAATGAGCAGTTCTTC. Protein: CAISPHGYNEQFF.

The chain combines TRBV19 with TRBJ2-1, with D possibly matching TRBD2 (5 bases). The CDR3 consists of 15 residues. The V gene's germline CDR1 is LNHDA and CDR2 SQIVND (reference sequence). Trimming shortened V by 3 bases and J by 3 bases, and 12 bases separated the two germline ends. This chain's CDR3 is CASSISGLYYNEQFF. For the CDR3, the DNA is TGTGCCAGTAGTATTTCCGGACTGTACTACAATGAGCAGTTCTTC. The whole variable domain, remainder taken from reference TRBV19 and TRBJ2-1, is DGGITQSPKYLFRKEGQNVTLSCEQNLNHDAMYWYRQDPGQGLRLIYYSQIVNDFQKGDIAEGYSVSREKKESFPLTVTSAQKNPTAFYLCASSISGLYYNEQFFGPGTRLTVL.

The chain couples TRBV5-8 to TRBJ1-6, with a tentative D call TRBD1 (6 bases). Looked up from germline, CDR1 is SGHTS and CDR2 is YDEGEE. The CDR3 totals 16 residues. V lost 5 bases to trimming and J lost 8 bases, with 20 bases between them. The chain's CDR3 is CASSPWGHSKDSPLHF. CDR3 nucleotides: TGTGCCAGCAGTCCGTGGGGACACTCCAAGGATTCACCCCTCCACTTT.

The gene calls are TRBV27 and TRBJ2-7, with TRBD1 identical over 7 bases. The germline V gene has CDR1 MNHEY and CDR2 SMNVEV (reference sequence). This CDR3 has 13 amino acids. V lost 6 bases and J lost 8; bases outside the gene matches: 10. CDR3 nucleotide sequence: TGTGCCAGCAGACGGGGACAGCCTGGCCAGCAGTACTTC. Translation: CASRRGQPGQQYF.

V usage is TRBV6-1 and J usage is TRBJ2-7, with 7 bases aligning to TRBD2. The CDR3 length is 16 residues. With 2 bases clipped from V and 1 base from J, the junction kept 8 bases outside the gene matches. The germline CDR1 and CDR2 sequences are MNHNS and SASEGT. In DNA, the CDR3 is TGTGCCAGCAGTGAACCCGTGGTAGCGGGTTCCTACGAGCAGTACTTC. Translation: CASSEPVVAGSYEQYF.

The chain links TRBV28 to TRBJ2-1; possible D gene TRBD1, 5 bases. Germline CDR1 and CDR2: MDHEN and SYDVKM. V lost 2 bases and J 0 bases, leaving 8 bases between the germline ends. This CDR3 is 15 amino acids long. The CDR3: CASSLTGRSYNEQFF. The CDR3 DNA sequence: TGTGCCAGCAGTTTAACAGGTCGCTCCTACAATGAGCAGTTCTTC.

This chain links TRBV27 with TRBJ2-7; no clear D. The germline CDR1 and CDR2 sequences are MNHEY and SMNVEV (reference sequence). This CDR3 has 17 amino acids. Trimming took off 1 base at V and 2 bases at J, with 18 bases between the two ends. The CDR3 DNA reads as TGTGCCAGCAGTTTATACCCGCCTAATGCGGTGGCCTACGAGCAGTACTTC. This translates into CASSLYPPNAVAYEQYF.

The chain carries TRBV7-9 and TRBJ2-7, with TRBD2 identical over 11 bases. The CDR3 has 15 amino acids. Germline V CDR1 and CDR2: SEHNR, FQNEAQ (reference sequence). V dropped 3 bases and J dropped 5; count of bases not matched to a gene: 6. This chain's CDR3 is CASSLGSGRANEQYF. For the CDR3, the DNA is TGTGCCAGCAGCTTGGGTAGCGGGAGGGCCAACGAGCAGTACTTC.

The chain combines TRBV29-1 with TRBJ1-2; 9 positions agree with TRBD1. CDR3 length: 13 residues. CDR1 and CDR2 (germline): SQVTM, ANQGSEA. The V gene end was trimmed by 6 bases and the J gene end by 4 bases; junction bases not matched to a gene: 6. The CDR3 sequence is CSVGTGPIYGYTF. DNA for the CDR3: TGCAGCGTAGGGACAGGGCCTATCTATGGCTACACCTTC.

The chain uses TRBV4-3 and TRBJ1-3; 8 bases are a match to TRBD1. Germline V gene sequence: CDR1 LGHNA, CDR2 YSLEER. The CDR3 is 18 amino acids. The V gene end was trimmed by 0 bases and the J gene end by 3 bases; junction bases not matched to a gene: 10. The CDR3 is CASSQDPRGRSGGNTIYF. CDR3 DNA sequence: TGCGCCAGCAGCCAAGATCCCAGGGGGCGCTCGGGTGGAAACACCATATATTTT.

This clone was detected once. V and J are TRBV27 and TRBJ2-1; 11 bases agree with TRBD2. The CDR3 loop spans 16 amino acids. V gave up 3 bases and J gave up 4 bases; unmatched junction bases: 5. Germline loops: CDR1 MNHEY, CDR2 SMNVEV (reference sequence). CDR3 bases: TGTGCCAGCAGTTTGTGGGGACTAGCGGAGTACAATGAGCAGTTCTTC. This sequence encodes CASSLWGLAEYNEQFF.

The rearrangement links TRBV4-1 to TRBJ1-2, with D possibly being TRBD1 (5 bases). This CDR3 contains 17 residues. V lost 1 base to trimming and J lost 6 bases, with 21 bases between them. Germline CDR1 reads MGHRA; CDR2 reads YSYEKL. Written as DNA, the CDR3 is TGCGCCAGCAGCCAAGGGAGGGACCCGCGAGCTATCCATGGCTACACCTTC. As protein: CASSQGRDPRAIHGYTF.

The chain employs TRBV19 and TRBJ1-1; 7 bases map to TRBD1. This CDR3 spans 15 amino acids. Germline loops: CDR1 LNHDA, CDR2 SQIVND (reference sequence). Trimming took 4 bases from V and 1 from J; bases not matched to a gene: 6. The CDR3 nucleotides read TGTGCCAGTAGTACAACCGGGACAGCGAACACTGAAGCTTTCTTT. Protein: CASSTTGTANTEAFF.

This chain connects TRBV7-9 to TRBJ1-1; 8 nucleotides match TRBD1. J gave up 5 bases and V 5 bases, and 7 bases lay outside the gene matches. Germline V gene lookup returns CDR1 SEHNR and CDR2 FQNEAQ (reference sequence). The CDR3 covers 14 residues. CDR3 nucleotide sequence: TGTGCCAGCAGCACACGGACAGGGAAAACTGAAGCTTTCTTT. The encoded protein is CASSTRTGKTEAFF.